This T cell receptor (beta chain) originates from a study of cytotoxic CD8 clonotypes in ibrutinib-treated CLL. As for the study in general: Response samples followed a median around 11 months of treatment, range 6 to 36. Productive templates per sample averaged roughly 270,000; productive rearrangements, roughly 100,000.

The sample holds a few counts of this clone. With V trimmed by 2 bases and J by 4 bases, 4 bases remained unmatched. CDR1 and CDR2 from the germline V gene are LNHDA and SQIVND (reference sequence). The CDR3 is 14 residues long. Using immunoSEQ multiplex PCR, the repertoire was profiled, and TCRdb retains in-frame clones only, with some absent. The table lists around 160,000 clones, nearly 90% of them singletons. Cryopreserved PBMCs supplied about 2.1 micrograms of genomic DNA for TCR beta libraries. The chain has TRBV19 and TRBJ1-1; 7 bases are a match to TRBD1. Sequenced here: PBMCs, sampled at disease progression, from a patient treated with ibrutinib. The clonotype was recovered from a human donor with chronic lymphocytic leukemia. The CDR3 is CASSIIQGSTEAFF. The CDR3 region has the DNA TGTGCCAGTAGTATAATACAGGGGAGCACTGAAGCTTTCTTT. Full variable domain (outside the CDR3, taken from reference TRBV19 and TRBJ1-1): DGGITQSPKYLFRKEGQNVTLSCEQNLNHDAMYWYRQDPGQGLRLIYYSQIVNDFQKGDIAEGYSVSREKKESFPLTVTSAQKNPTAFYLCASSIIQGSTEAFFGQGTRLTVV.